This is a list of T cell receptor beta chains from one sample in a study of shared clonotypes between healthy human individuals. Measured with immunoSEQ multiplex PCR; TCRdb has only the in-frame clones, and not every one. The profile shows fewer than 3 million clones, 85% to 95% of them singletons. The sequencing input was naive CD4+ T cells from PBMCs. These receptors were taken from a man between 18 and 35 years old in good health. Some clones in this sample may be carry-over from other donors' samples. CDR3s leave out the opening cysteine and the closing phenylalanine or tryptophan. Size values are once, few and many counts, or a class for expanded clones, and some rows have none.

abundance: -
v_gene: TRBV5-1
j_gene: TRBJ2-5
CDR3aa: ASSSSRETQY

abundance: -
v_gene: TRBV30
j_gene: TRBJ2-3
CDR3aa: AWSVSVLAGRADTQY

abundance: -
v_gene: TRBV11-2
j_gene: TRBJ1-4
CDR3aa: ASSLSPGTTRLF

abundance: -
v_gene: TRBV2
j_gene: TRBJ1-5
CDR3aa: ASSPDRNQPQH

abundance: once
v_gene: TRBV5-8
j_gene: TRBJ1-4
CDR3aa: ASSLKHQNEKLF

abundance: once
v_gene: TRBV27
j_gene: TRBJ2-7
CDR3aa: ASSFGQGSHEQY

abundance: -
v_gene: TRBV5-1
j_gene: TRBJ2-1
CDR3aa: ASRLTGSSYNEQF

abundance: -
v_gene: TRBV11-3
j_gene: TRBJ2-1
CDR3aa: ASSNTSGRGYYYNEQF

abundance: -
v_gene: TRBV7-9
j_gene: TRBJ2-2
CDR3aa: ASSLSVTTGELF

abundance: -
v_gene: TRBV18
j_gene: TRBJ1-2
CDR3aa: ASSPRAAGYGYT

abundance: once
v_gene: TRBV9
j_gene: TRBJ1-3
CDR3aa: ASSVVGSSGNTIY

abundance: -
v_gene: TRBV5-1
j_gene: TRBJ2-3
CDR3aa: ASSGSGSGTDTQY